The 26 T cell receptor beta chains below were found in one sample sequenced in a study of radiotherapy plus CTLA-4 blockade in lung cancer. Sequencing used immunoSEQ multiplex PCR; TCRdb keeps in-frame clones, though not all of them. This table has 50,000 to 70,000 clones, 75% to 85% appearing once. The material was peripheral blood, obtained from a patient treated with radiotherapy plus ipilimumab. Receptor source: a human donor with non-small cell lung cancer who had a partial response to radiotherapy plus ipilimumab.

This clone was picked up one time. The V gene is TRBV11-2, the J gene TRBJ2-7; 8 bases match TRBD1. This CDR3 is 16 amino acids long. Germline V gives CDR1 SGHAT, CDR2 FQNNGV. Unmatched junction bases numbered 8, after V lost 0 bases and J lost 4 bases. CDR3 coding DNA: TGTGCCAGCAGCTTAGAATCAGGGGGCTGGAATTACGAGCAGTACTTC. Encoded protein: CASSLESGGWNYEQYF.

This clone occurred a few times. V and J are TRBV5-4 and TRBJ2-5; 16 nucleotides line up with TRBD2. The CDR3 length is 18 residues. Per germline, CDR1 SGHNT and CDR2 YYREEE (reference sequence). V trimming: 4 bases; J trimming: 4 bases; junction bases outside the gene matches: 10. CDR3 coding DNA: TGTGCCAGCAGCCCAGGGACTAGCGGGGGGGGGTTTCGAGAGACCCAGTACTTC. Encoded protein: CASSPGTSGGGFRETQYF.

The chain employs TRBV28 and TRBJ2-4; 9 bases agree with TRBD1. Germline CDR1 is MDHEN and CDR2 is SYDVKM. This CDR3 spans 17 amino acids. V lost 5 bases and J lost 0; bases outside the gene matches: 8. CDR3 in DNA: TGTGCCAGCAGTCCCGGACAGGGGTTCCGAGCCAAAAACATTCAGTACTTC. Translation: CASSPGQGFRAKNIQYF. Combining the CDR3 with reference TRBV28 and TRBJ2-4 gives the whole variable domain DVKVTQSSRYLVKRTGEKVFLECVQDMDHENMFWYRQDPGLGLRLIYFSYDVKMKEKGDIPEGYSVSREKKERFSLILESASTNQTSMYLCASSPGQGFRAKNIQYFGAGTRLSVL.

The CDR3 protein is CASSEEGGRSSGANVLTF. The CDR3 bases are TGTGCCAGCAGTGAAGAAGGGGGACGGTCTTCTGGGGCCAACGTCCTGACTTTC. The chain couples TRBV2 to TRBJ2-6, with a tentative D call TRBD1 (6 bases). Germline CDR1 and CDR2: SNHLY and FYNNEI. V lost 1 base and J 1 base, leaving 14 bases between the germline ends. The CDR3 totals 18 residues.

The CDR3 reads CASSKEEGRLDYGYTF. DNA of the CDR3: TGTGCCAGCAGCAAAGAGGAGGGTAGGTTGGACTATGGCTACACCTTC. This sequence joins TRBV21-1 and TRBJ1-2. TRBV21-1 is shown as a pseudogene. CDR3 length equals 16 residues.

This clone appeared a single time. This chain joins TRBV5-1 and TRBJ2-1; no clear D gene. Per germline, CDR1 SGHRS and CDR2 YFSETQ. V lost 4 bases, J lost 0 bases, and 11 bases lay in between. This CDR3 is built from 15 residues. As DNA, the CDR3 is TGCGCCAGCAGCCCCCCCAGTGACTCCTACAATGAGCAGTTCTTC. Its protein is CASSPPSDSYNEQFF.

The rearrangement joins TRBV7-9 to TRBJ2-1; a weak D match, TRBD1 (6 bases). V was shortened by 11 bases and J by 0 bases, with 11 bases between the two germline ends. Germline V gene data show CDR1 as SEHNR and CDR2 as FQNEAQ (reference sequence). The CDR3 totals 13 residues. DNA of the CDR3: TGTGCCCTCTCACAGGGCTCCTACAATGAGCAGTTCTTC. This encodes CALSQGSYNEQFF.

The chain joins TRBV13 to TRBJ2-1; 11 positions agree with TRBD2. This CDR3 region has 16 residues. Trimming took 5 bases from V and 2 from J; bases not matched to a gene: 5. The V gene's germline CDR1 is PRHDT and CDR2 FYEKMQ (reference sequence). DNA for the CDR3: TGTGCCAGCAGCACACTAGCGGGGGCAACCTACAATGAGCAGTTCTTC. This encodes CASSTLAGATYNEQFF. Complete variable domain (other parts from reference TRBV13 and TRBJ2-1): AAGVIQSPRHLIKEKRETATLKCYPIPRHDTVYWYQQGPGQDPQFLISFYEKMQSDKGSIPDRFSAQQFSDYHSELNMSSLELGDSALYFCASSTLAGATYNEQFFGPGTRLTVL.

The chain has TRBV2 and TRBJ2-5; TRBD2 might be the D (6 bases). The CDR3 is made up of 14 amino acids. Germline V gives CDR1 SNHLY, CDR2 FYNNEI. Trimming removed 2 bases at V and 5 bases at J, with 12 bases between. The DNA of the CDR3 is TGTGCCAGCAGTGAACCGGGACGGGGGGAGACCCAGTACTTC. It yields the protein CASSEPGRGETQYF.

A single count supports this clone. The chain carries TRBV6-1 and TRBJ1-3; maybe TRBD1 (6 bases). Looked up from germline, CDR1 is MNHNS and CDR2 is SASEGT. This CDR3 is built from 18 residues. V was shortened by 1 base and J by 0 bases, with 16 bases between the two germline ends. The CDR3 here is CASSEVGPGAYSGNTIYF. The CDR3 DNA reads TGTGCCAGCAGTGAAGTAGGGCCAGGGGCCTACTCTGGAAACACCATATATTTT.

This clone was picked up one time. V and J are TRBV6-5 and TRBJ2-3; perhaps TRBD2 as D (6 bases). The CDR3 spans 15 residues. Looked up from germline, CDR1 is MNHEY and CDR2 is SVGAGI. Trimming cost V 5 bases and J 0 bases, with 12 bases left between them. The DNA of the CDR3 is TGTGCCAGCAGTCCTCTAGCGCATAGCACAGATACGCAGTATTTT. Translating it yields CASSPLAHSTDTQYF.

This clone was detected a few times. This chain joins TRBV5-5 and TRBJ1-5, with 9 positions matching TRBD1. This CDR3 comprises 17 residues. Germline V gene lookup returns CDR1 SGHKS and CDR2 YYEKEE (reference sequence). Germline trimming cut 4 bases from V and 4 bases from J; bases unmatched to any gene: 12. CDR3 residues: CASSPWAGTGKNQPQHF. The CDR3 region has the DNA TGTGCCAGCAGCCCCTGGGCCGGGACAGGGAAGAATCAGCCCCAGCATTTT.

This sequence joins TRBV28 and TRBJ1-4, with D possibly TRBD1 on 6 matching bases. V was shortened by 2 bases and J by 7 bases, with 11 bases between the two germline ends. There are 14 residues in the CDR3. CDR1 is MDHEN and CDR2 is SYDVKM in the germline V gene. The CDR3 DNA is TGTGCCAGCAGTTTAGCGACAGGCTCTGAAAAACTGTTTTTT. This sequence encodes CASSLATGSEKLFF.

V usage is TRBV12-2 and J usage is TRBJ1-5. TRBV12-2 is listed as a pseudogene. The CDR3 covers 15 residues. The CDR3 is CASRLIGTANQPQHF. The CDR3 nucleotides read TGTGCAAGTCGCTTAATCGGGACTGCTAATCAGCCCCAGCATTTT.

This clone was counted a few times. CDR3 loop: CASSLGQQSNQPQHF. The CDR3, as DNA: TGTGCCAGCAGCTTGGGACAGCAGAGCAATCAGCCCCAGCATTTT. The rearrangement uses TRBV5-5 and TRBJ1-5, with a weak D call TRBD1 (5 bases). CDR3 length: 15 residues. Deletions cut 0 bases from V and 1 base from J, with 8 bases between. The germline V gene has CDR1 SGHKS and CDR2 YYEKEE (reference sequence).

The chain links TRBV5-1 to TRBJ2-1; 13 nucleotides match TRBD2. In germline, CDR1 is SGHRS, CDR2 YFSETQ. CDR3 length: 16 amino acids. Germline trimming cut 4 bases from V and 4 bases from J; bases unmatched to any gene: 5. DNA of the CDR3: TGCGCCAGCAGCCAACAGACTAGCGGGGGGTACAATGAGCAGTTCTTC. Protein product: CASSQQTSGGYNEQFF.

The chain links TRBV7-2 to TRBJ1-2, with D possibly being TRBD1 (5 bases). The CDR3 covers 15 residues. Germline lookup yields CDR1 SGHTA and CDR2 FQGNSA. V lost 1 base and J 6 bases, leaving 15 bases between the germline ends. The CDR3 is CASSLDGRAFDGYTF. CDR3 sequence (DNA): TGTGCCAGCAGCTTAGATGGCAGGGCGTTCGATGGCTACACCTTC.

This chain uses TRBV18 with TRBJ1-6; 7 nucleotides match TRBD1. V shed 5 bases and J 8 bases; nucleotides not matched to a gene: 12. This CDR3 comprises 16 residues. Germline loops: CDR1 KGHSH, CDR2 LQKENI. The CDR3 DNA reads as TGTGCCAGCTCAGCTCTGACAGGGCAAGGGGATTCACCCCTCCACTTT. This sequence encodes CASSALTGQGDSPLHF.

This clone has a handful of counts. This chain uses TRBV11-2 with TRBJ1-1; 7 bases are shared with TRBD1. In germline, CDR1 is SGHAT, CDR2 FQNNGV. CDR3 size: 17 residues. With 5 bases clipped from V and 4 bases from J, the junction kept 16 bases outside the gene matches. CDR3 nucleotides: TGTGCCAGCAGCCCGCGACAGGGATTCGGGGTTTTCACTGAAGCTTTCTTT. Translation gives CASSPRQGFGVFTEAFF. The whole variable domain, filled in from reference TRBV11-2 and TRBJ1-1, reads EAGVAQSPRYKIIEKRQSVAFWCNPISGHATLYWYQQILGQGPKLLIQFQNNGVVDDSQLPKDRFSAERLKGVDSTLKIQPAKLEDSAVYLCASSPRQGFGVFTEAFFGQGTRLTVV.

This chain connects TRBV11-2 to TRBJ1-1; weak D call: TRBD1 (6 bases). The germline gives CDR1 SGHAT, CDR2 FQNNGV. V lost 6 bases and J lost 5, with 13 bases in between. There are 13 residues in the CDR3. The CDR3 is CASSLTGWTEAFF. The CDR3 region has the DNA TGTGCCAGCAGTCTAACAGGGTGGACTGAAGCTTTCTTT.

CDR3 bases: TGTGCCAGTAGTTTCAACCGCGGGAAGGCAACTAATGAAAAACTGTTTTTT. Amino acid sequence: CASSFNRGKATNEKLFF. The gene calls are TRBV19 and TRBJ1-4, with D unresolved. The CDR3 is made up of 17 amino acids. Germline-derived CDR1 and CDR2 are LNHDA and SQIVND (reference sequence). Trimming removed 5 bases from V and 0 bases from J, with 16 bases in between.

The rearrangement uses TRBV6-5 and TRBJ1-2, with TRBD1 as a possible D gene (6 bases). Germline CDR1 and CDR2: MNHEY and SVGAGI. The CDR3 sequence is 14 residues long. V was shortened by 2 bases and J by 4 bases, with 11 bases between the two germline ends. The CDR3 nucleotides are TGTGCCAGCAGTTACAGGGCAGGGGTCTATGGCTACACCTTC. Its protein is CASSYRAGVYGYTF.

The chain uses TRBV19 and TRBJ2-4; no reliable D call. The CDR3 contains 16 residues. V lost 3 bases and J lost 0, with 12 bases in between. CDR1 and CDR2 from the germline V gene are LNHDA and SQIVND (reference sequence). CDR3: CASSMVTFVAKNIQYF. As DNA, the CDR3 is TGTGCCAGTAGTATGGTGACATTCGTAGCCAAAAACATTCAGTACTTC. The variable domain in full, completed from reference TRBV19 and TRBJ2-4, reads DGGITQSPKYLFRKEGQNVTLSCEQNLNHDAMYWYRQDPGQGLRLIYYSQIVNDFQKGDIAEGYSVSREKKESFPLTVTSAQKNPTAFYLCASSMVTFVAKNIQYFGAGTRLSVL.

This chain links TRBV27 with TRBJ2-1; D is perhaps TRBD1 (6 bases). The CDR3 loop spans 16 amino acids. Germline assignment: CDR1 MNHEY and CDR2 SMNVEV (reference sequence). The V and J ends lost 0 bases and 0 bases respectively, with 9 bases between them. The CDR3 region is CASSLSTDSSYNEQFF. The CDR3 DNA reads TGTGCCAGCAGTTTATCAACGGACAGCTCCTACAATGAGCAGTTCTTC.

This chain joins TRBV9 and TRBJ2-3; 11 nucleotides line up with TRBD2. J gave up 4 bases and V 5 bases, and 6 bases lay outside the gene matches. The CDR3 sequence is 15 residues long. Germline CDR1 and CDR2: SGDLS and YYNGEE. This CDR3 is CASRPGLAAADTQYF. In nucleotides, the CDR3 is TGTGCCAGCAGGCCGGGACTAGCGGCTGCAGATACGCAGTATTTT.

The chain uses TRBV9 and TRBJ2-7; 9 bases align to TRBD1. The CDR3 spans 16 residues. Trimming removed 3 bases from V and 0 bases from J; junction bases left unmatched: 7. The V gene's germline CDR1 is SGDLS and CDR2 YYNGEE. The CDR3 is CASSADRGGFSYEQYF. The CDR3 DNA sequence: TGTGCCAGCAGCGCCGACAGGGGGGGTTTCTCCTACGAGCAGTACTTC.